This T cell receptor beta chain was captured in a study of follicular helper T cells after annual influenza vaccination. At the level of the study: Days 0, 7 and 28 post-vaccination were the blood draw times.

The time point here: 2015-2016 season, pre-vaccination. Sorted blood CD4 subsets were sequenced before and after adults received seasonal inactivated influenza vaccine. The CDR3 runs to 14 residues. From germline, CDR1 is MNHNS and CDR2 SASEGT. V was trimmed by 4 bases and J by 4 bases, leaving 13 bases between them. Produced via immunoSEQ multiplex PCR; TCRdb's table is partial and in-frame only. The sample shows some 14,000 clones, nearly 80% of them seen only once. This clone was counted a few times. What it binds is unknown. Study-level findings and limits: For non-cTfh compartments, undersampling could not be ruled out. Day 7 ICOS+CD38+ clones later appeared mostly in ICOS-CD38- cTfh.

Sequences were derived from CXCR5- memory CD4+ T cells sorted from blood, sampled on the day of influenza vaccination. The receptor's source is an adult who received the influenza vaccine. This chain uses TRBV6-1 with TRBJ1-2; the D is unclear. CDR3 sequence reads: CASSGPPGGYGYTF. The CDR3, as DNA: TGTGCCAGCAGTGGGCCCCCCGGAGGCTATGGCTACACCTTC.